This T cell receptor (beta chain) originates from a study of blood T cells in healthy people across ages (dated by TCRdb to 2014 to 2015). The study in broad terms: In model experiments, template switching captured about one uniquely barcoded TCR beta cDNA molecule for every two T cells. To track age-related changes in TCR beta repertoire diversity, the study relied on deep sequencing normalized with unique cDNA molecular identifiers. Using the same blood draw, the study looked at two additional independent replicas of 1 million unique cDNA reads for two donors, one aged 18 to 30 and the other aged 80 or older. To avoid experimental bias, donors of different ages were randomly spread across the sequencing lanes. Four age groups were formed from the donors: young (average about 16 years), middle-aged (approximately 41), aged (about 62) and long-lived (around 82).

Library method: 5' RACE. TCRdb names Illumina HiSeq 2500 as the instrument used. The second PCR ran for about 7 to 11 cycles and used a J-beta primer mix along with a sample-barcoded 5' primer. Each TCR beta cDNA molecule received a unique molecular identifier from a template-switch 5' adaptor carrying 12 random nucleotides. At least 3 million CDR3-containing paired-end reads were obtained from each sample. First-strand cDNA synthesis was performed from all RNA using the Mint cDNA synthesis kit, with priming by a TRBC-specific oligonucleotide. After uracil-DNA glycosylase treatment, a first 18-cycle PCR used universal primers M1SS and BC2_uni_R on all cDNA. Per the authors' processing: For normalization, 1 million high-quality reads were randomly selected from each sample, with every read carrying a distinct molecular identifier. Instead of being binned into consensus sequences, reads with shared molecular identifiers were discarded. MiTCR, run with a Q25 quality threshold and the strictest error-elimination algorithm, handled CDR3 identification, clonotype clustering and error correction. Lower-bound total TCR beta diversity was estimated with a nonparametric unseen species model using Euler transformation. TCRdb applied fastp at Q25 and MiXCR to the public reads, then kept only in-frame beta chains. When rows share a CDR3 protein, they turn into one entry using the most common DNA and genes. These V and J calls derive from TCRdb rather than the authors' analysis. This sample gives around 800,000 distinct CDR3 sequences in total; under 80% of them show up just once. About a quarter of the sample comes from the top ten.

Results and caveats for the whole study, not just this receptor: Bulk unsorted PBMC profiling prevented conclusive comparison of naive and antigen-experienced compartments. Compared with the aged group, the long-lived group had more naive CD4+ T cells, fewer expanded clones and increased TCR diversity, a pattern suggesting age selection. The percentage of naive T cells measured by flow cytometry correlated strongly with observed TCR beta diversity. Estimates of total diversity from one million sequenced T cells were regarded as lower bounds and underestimates. Observed TCR beta diversity per million T cells fell roughly linearly with age, and a significant reduction was already apparent by age roughly 40. Donor CMV infection status was unknown, potentially confounding age-related changes in expanded clonotypes.

In its sample, this clonotype was seen a few times. The specificity of this receptor is unknown. No much larger clone is present one base from it, and per-base qualities are unavailable. Taken from cysteine to phenylalanine, the CDR3 has 12 residues. The retained sequence is limited to the CDR3, 36 bases, with the frame set at the first base. CDR1 is given as SGHTA and CDR2 as FQGTGA, both from the germline V gene. V drops 5 bases and J drops 9 bases, leaving 11 bases in between. The approximately 41 donors, aged about 6 to 100 years, were systemically healthy Caucasian individuals from Russia. Each donor gave 8 to 10 milliliters of peripheral blood, drawn into EDTA-treated Vacutainer tubes. Ficoll-Paque density-gradient centrifugation was used to isolate PBMCs, with at least 7 million obtained per sample. Total RNA, at least 5 micrograms per sample, was extracted from PBMCs with Trizol reagent. Naive CD45RAhigh/CD27high T cell percentages were measured by flow cytometry on a PBMC aliquot from every donor.

The sequencing input was blood. The chain is encoded by TRBV7-3 joined to TRBJ2-1, with a weak D call of TRBD2 (6 bases match). This receptor was identified in a man aged 30 to 45 in good health. The CDR3 is CASSPTGVEQFF. The nucleotides are TGTGCCAGCAGCCCAACGGGGGTTGAGCAGTTCTTC.